This T cell receptor beta chain was identified during a study of blood T cell repertoires in COVID-19. Unmatched junction bases numbered 8, after V lost 4 bases and J lost 0 bases. The CDR3 length is 18 residues. CDR1 is SGHDN, CDR2 FVKESK, per germline. In the original processing: Reference gene primer amplification yielded estimated nucleated cell counts. Assay used: immunoSEQ multiplex PCR; TCRdb lists only in-frame clones, some missing. The DNA gave D and trimming, while V, J and clone size come from that table. The sample lists roughly 350,000 clones, around nine tenths occurring once. V usage is TRBV14 and J usage is TRBJ2-4; 11 bases are shared with TRBD2. Sequencing was performed on peripheral blood. This TCR was recovered from a woman between 18 and 29 years old who had recovered from COVID-19. The CDR3 loop is CASSRLAGGILAKNIQYF. Here the CDR3 DNA reads TGTGCCAGCAGCCGATTAGCGGGAGGGATCCTAGCCAAAAACATTCAGTACTTC.